A selection of T cell receptor beta chains follows, all from one sample in a study of OX40 agonist ivuxolimab in advanced cancers. Repertoires were generated with immunoSEQ multiplex PCR, while TCRdb's copy carries only in-frame clones and drops some. Among 50,000 or so clones listed, roughly 88% were seen once. This sample comprised CD4+ or CD8+ T cells sorted from blood, obtained in a trial of the OX40 agonist ivuxolimab. All receptors derive from an adult with an advanced solid tumor such as melanoma, head and neck, liver or kidney cancer. Each CDR3 is given with its conserved first and last residue. D genes are given only for firm matches. Some rows mark clone size as missing; the rest say once, few, many or name a class of expanded clone.

j_gene,v_gene,d_gene,abundance,CDR3nt,CDR3aa
TRBJ1-3,TRBV7-9,-,-,TGTGCCAGCAGCCAAGGCGCAGGAAACACCATATATTTT,CASSQGAGNTIYF
TRBJ1-6,TRBV19,-,-,TGTGCCAGTACCCCGGGGAGCCGAACCCATAATTCACCCCTCCACTTT,CASTPGSRTHNSPLHF
TRBJ2-1,TRBV5-1,TRBD2,once,TGCGCCAGCAGCGGACGGGAGGCCCCCTACAATGAGCAGTTCTTC,CASSGREAPYNEQFF
TRBJ1-2,TRBV29-1,TRBD1,-,TGCAGCGTAGAACAGGGGGCAAGGGTCTATGGCTACACCTTC,CSVEQGARVYGYTF
TRBJ1-5,TRBV5-5,TRBD1,-,TGTGCCAGCAGCTCAGGGGGCGCGGGTCAGCCCCAGCATTTT,CASSSGGAGQPQHF
TRBJ2-2,TRBV27,TRBD1,-,TGTGCCAGCAGTCCCGGGACAGGGGGCGCCGGGGAGCTGTTTTTT,CASSPGTGGAGELFF
TRBJ1-4,TRBV18,-,-,TGTGCCAGCTCACCACTTCCGGACAATTATGAAAAACTGTTTTTT,CASSPLPDNYEKLFF
TRBJ2-2,TRBV5-3,-,once,TGTGCCAGCAGCTTCGGAGCCGGGGAGCTGTTTTTT,CASSFGAGELFF
TRBJ1-1,TRBV7-3,TRBD1,-,TGTGCCAGCAGCTTAAACAGGGGCCTTGGCACTGAAGCTTTCTTT,CASSLNRGLGTEAFF
TRBJ2-6,TRBV7-2,-,-,TGTGCCAGCAGCTTAATCCGCCGCAGGGTCTCTGGGGCCAACGTCCTGACTTTC,CASSLIRRRVSGANVLTF
TRBJ2-1,TRBV4-2,TRBD2,-,TGTGCCAGCAGCCAAGAGCACAGATGGAGGACTAGCGGGAGATCAGATGAGCAGTTCTTC,CASSQEHRWRTSGRSDEQFF
TRBJ1-4,TRBV5-6,-,-,TGTGCCAGCAGCTTCGTCGGGCCCAAGGGTAATGAAAAACTGTTTTTT,CASSFVGPKGNEKLFF
TRBJ2-5,TRBV7-2,TRBD1,few,TGTGCCAGCAGCTTGACCCGGGACAGACAAGAGACCCAGTACTTC,CASSLTRDRQETQYF
TRBJ2-1,TRBV21-1,-,-,TGTGCCAGCAGCAAAGCTAGCGGGGGCATAGTGGGCAATGAGCAGTTCTTC,CASSKASGGIVGNEQFF
TRBJ2-3,TRBV19,-,once,TGTGCCAGTAGTACTTGGCAGGGTAGCACAGATACGCAGTATTTT,CASSTWQGSTDTQYF
TRBJ1-3,TRBV7-9,-,-,TGTGCCAGCAGCTTAGTAGGCAGGGGCGGCAACACCATATATTTT,CASSLVGRGGNTIYF
TRBJ2-7,TRBV5-4,-,once,TGTGCCAGCAGCTCAGACAGTTTCTACGAGCAGTACTTC,CASSSDSFYEQYF
TRBJ1-2,TRBV4-3,TRBD1,once,TGCGCCAGCAGCCAGTCGGGACAGGGAGGCGGCTACACCTTC,CASSQSGQGGGYTF
TRBJ2-7,TRBV9,TRBD1,few,TGTGCCAGCAGCGTAGGGGTGTCGAGGGGGGACAGGGTCTACGAGCAGTACTTC,CASSVGVSRGDRVYEQYF
TRBJ1-2,TRBV6-1,-,-,TGTGCCAGCAGTTATATGAGAAACTATGGCTACACCTTC,CASSYMRNYGYTF
TRBJ2-1,TRBV7-3,TRBD2,-,TGTGCCAGCAGCTTAAGGGGCACGGGACTAGCGGGAGAGTCCTACAATGAGCAGTTCTTC,CASSLRGTGLAGESYNEQFF
TRBJ2-1,TRBV12-5,-,-,TGTGCTAGTGGTTTGGTAAGCAGGGGGGGCAATGAGCAGTTCTTC,CASGLVSRGGNEQFF
TRBJ2-1,TRBV5-1,-,once,TGCGCCAGCAGCTTGGACAGACCCTACAATGAGCAGTTCTTC,CASSLDRPYNEQFF